This entry concerns a single TCR beta chain. These data are taken from a study of control samples from healthy donors and cancer patients. Assay used: immunoSEQ multiplex PCR; TCRdb lists only in-frame clones, some missing. The sample has tens of thousands of clones, about 89% seen once. Sequencing input: blood. This sequence originates from a man aged 50-60 years in good health.

CDR3 loop: CASSQGSAALYNEQFF. Here the CDR3 DNA reads TGTGCCAGCAGCCAAGGTTCGGCTGCTCTATACAATGAGCAGTTCTTC. The rearrangement uses TRBV14 and TRBJ2-1; D not certain. Germline V lookup: CDR1 SGHDN, CDR2 FVKESK. This CDR3 is 16 amino acids long. Trimming cost V 1 base and J 4 bases, with 14 bases left between them.